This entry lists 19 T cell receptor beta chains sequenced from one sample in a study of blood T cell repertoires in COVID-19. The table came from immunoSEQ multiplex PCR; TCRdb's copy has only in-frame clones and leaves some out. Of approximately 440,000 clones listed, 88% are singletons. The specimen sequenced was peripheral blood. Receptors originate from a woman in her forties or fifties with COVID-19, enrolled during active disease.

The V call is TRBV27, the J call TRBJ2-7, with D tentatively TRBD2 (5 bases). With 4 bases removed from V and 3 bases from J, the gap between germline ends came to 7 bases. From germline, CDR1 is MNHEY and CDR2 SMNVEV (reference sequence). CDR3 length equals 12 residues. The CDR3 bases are TGTGCCAGCAGTTCCGGAGGCTACGAGCAGTACTTC. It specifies CASSSGGYEQYF.

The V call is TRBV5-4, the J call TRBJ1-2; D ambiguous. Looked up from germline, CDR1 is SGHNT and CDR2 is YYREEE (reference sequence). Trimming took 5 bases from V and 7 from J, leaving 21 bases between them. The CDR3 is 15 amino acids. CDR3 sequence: CASSTPRGRESGYTF. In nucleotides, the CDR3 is TGTGCCAGCAGTACCCCCCGAGGGAGAGAGAGTGGCTACACCTTC. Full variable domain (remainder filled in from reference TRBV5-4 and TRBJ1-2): ETGVTQSPTHLIKTRGQQVTLRCSSQSGHNTVSWYQQALGQGPQFIFQYYREEENGRGNFPPRFSGLQFPNYSSELNVNALELDDSALYLCASSTPRGRESGYTFGSGTRLTVV.

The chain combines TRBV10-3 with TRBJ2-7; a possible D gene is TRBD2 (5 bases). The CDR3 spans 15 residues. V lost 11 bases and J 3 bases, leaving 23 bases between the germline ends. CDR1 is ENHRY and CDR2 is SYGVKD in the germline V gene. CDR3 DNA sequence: TGTGCCGTTTTAAATCCGGCCTCGAGGGACTACGAGCAGTACTTC. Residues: CAVLNPASRDYEQYF.

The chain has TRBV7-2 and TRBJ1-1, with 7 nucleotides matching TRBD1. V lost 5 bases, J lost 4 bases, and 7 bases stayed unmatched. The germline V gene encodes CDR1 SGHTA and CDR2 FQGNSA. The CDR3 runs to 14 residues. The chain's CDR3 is CASSPTGSSTEAFF. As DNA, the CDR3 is TGTGCCAGCAGCCCGACAGGGTCGTCCACTGAAGCTTTCTTT.

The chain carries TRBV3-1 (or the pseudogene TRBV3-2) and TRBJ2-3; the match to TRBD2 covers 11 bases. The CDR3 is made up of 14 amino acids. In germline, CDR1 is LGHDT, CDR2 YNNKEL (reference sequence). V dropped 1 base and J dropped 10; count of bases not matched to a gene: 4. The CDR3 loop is CASSQGTSGGAQYF. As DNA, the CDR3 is TGTGCCAGCAGCCAAGGAACTAGCGGGGGTGCGCAGTATTTT.

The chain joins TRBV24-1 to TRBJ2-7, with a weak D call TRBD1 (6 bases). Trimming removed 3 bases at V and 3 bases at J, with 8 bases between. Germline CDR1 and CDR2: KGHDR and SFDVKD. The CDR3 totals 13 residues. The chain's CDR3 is CATSDGDNYEQYF. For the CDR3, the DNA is TGTGCCACCAGTGATGGGGACAACTACGAGCAGTACTTC.

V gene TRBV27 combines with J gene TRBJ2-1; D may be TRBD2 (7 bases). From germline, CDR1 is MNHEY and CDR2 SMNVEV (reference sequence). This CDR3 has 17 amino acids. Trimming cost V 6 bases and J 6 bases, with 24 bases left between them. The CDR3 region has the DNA TGTGCCAGCAGAACGAGGGGGGGGGACGTAAAGGGCAATGAGCAGTTCTTC. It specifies CASRTRGGDVKGNEQFF.

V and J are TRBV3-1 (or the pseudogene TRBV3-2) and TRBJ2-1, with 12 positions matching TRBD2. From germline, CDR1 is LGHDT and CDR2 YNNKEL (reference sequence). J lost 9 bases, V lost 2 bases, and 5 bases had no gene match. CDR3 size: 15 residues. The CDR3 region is CASSQLLAGGFEQFF. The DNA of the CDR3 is TGTGCCAGCAGCCAATTACTAGCGGGGGGTTTTGAGCAGTTCTTC.

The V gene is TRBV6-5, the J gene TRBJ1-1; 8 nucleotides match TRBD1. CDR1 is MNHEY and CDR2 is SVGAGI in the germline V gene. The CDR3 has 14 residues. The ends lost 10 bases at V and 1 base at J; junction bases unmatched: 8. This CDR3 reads CATRTGWGNTEAFF. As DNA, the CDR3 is TGTGCCACCCGGACAGGGTGGGGGAACACTGAAGCTTTCTTT.

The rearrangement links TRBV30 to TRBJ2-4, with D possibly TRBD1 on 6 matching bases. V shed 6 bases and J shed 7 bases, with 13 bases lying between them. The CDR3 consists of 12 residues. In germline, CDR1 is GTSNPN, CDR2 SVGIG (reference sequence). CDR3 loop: CACLGGPNIQYF. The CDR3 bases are TGTGCCTGTTTAGGGGGTCCCAACATTCAGTACTTC.

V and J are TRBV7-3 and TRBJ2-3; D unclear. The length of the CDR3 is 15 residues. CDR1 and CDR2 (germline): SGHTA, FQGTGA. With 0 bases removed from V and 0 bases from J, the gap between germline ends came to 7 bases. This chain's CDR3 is CASSLTGLSTDTQYF. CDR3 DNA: TGTGCCAGCAGCTTAACCGGGTTGAGCACAGATACGCAGTATTTT.

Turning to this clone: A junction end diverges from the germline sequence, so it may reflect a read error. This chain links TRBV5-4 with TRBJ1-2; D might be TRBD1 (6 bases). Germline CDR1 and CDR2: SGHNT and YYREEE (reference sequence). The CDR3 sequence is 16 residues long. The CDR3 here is CANSPLGQGQNYGYTF. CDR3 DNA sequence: TGTGCCAACAGCCCCCTCGGGCAGGGGCAAAACTATGGCTACACCTTC.

This CDR3 reads CASSLRAGQGEQYF. The CDR3 coding sequence is TGCGCCAGCAGCTTAAGGGCGGGACAGGGCGAGCAGTACTTC. The chain is built from TRBV5-1 and TRBJ2-7, with 9 bases fitting TRBD1. The CDR3 totals 14 residues. After removal of 2 bases from V and 6 bases from J, the junction contained 6 bases not matched to a gene. Germline CDR1 and CDR2: SGHRS and YFSETQ.

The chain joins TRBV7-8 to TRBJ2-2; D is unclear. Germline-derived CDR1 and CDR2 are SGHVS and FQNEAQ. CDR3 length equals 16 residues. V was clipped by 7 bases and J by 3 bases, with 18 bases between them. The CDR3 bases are TGTGCCAGCACTATCCCGGTCCTTCGGGACACCGGGGAGCTGTTTTTT. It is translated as CASTIPVLRDTGELFF.

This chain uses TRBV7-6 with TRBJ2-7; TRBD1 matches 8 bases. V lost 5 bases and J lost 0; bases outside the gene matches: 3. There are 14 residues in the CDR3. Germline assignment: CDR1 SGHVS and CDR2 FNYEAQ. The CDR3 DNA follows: TGTGCCAGCAGCGACGGACAGGGCTCCTACGAGCAGTACTTC. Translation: CASSDGQGSYEQYF.

CDR3 region: CASSLRGVDEKLFF. CDR3 DNA sequence: TGTGCCAGCAGCTTAAGGGGCGTGGATGAAAAACTGTTTTTT. This chain uses TRBV7-9 with TRBJ1-4, with D tentatively TRBD1 (5 bases). The germline gives CDR1 SEHNR, CDR2 FQNEAQ (reference sequence). This CDR3 comprises 14 residues. V was clipped by 2 bases and J by 6 bases, with 10 bases between them.

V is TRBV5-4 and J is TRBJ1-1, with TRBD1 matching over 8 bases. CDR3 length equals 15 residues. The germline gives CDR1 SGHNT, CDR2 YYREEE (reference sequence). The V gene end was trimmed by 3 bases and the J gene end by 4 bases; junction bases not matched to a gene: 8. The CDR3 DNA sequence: TGTGCCAGCAGCTCGATGACAGGGGAGTCCACTGAAGCTTTCTTT. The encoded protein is CASSSMTGESTEAFF.

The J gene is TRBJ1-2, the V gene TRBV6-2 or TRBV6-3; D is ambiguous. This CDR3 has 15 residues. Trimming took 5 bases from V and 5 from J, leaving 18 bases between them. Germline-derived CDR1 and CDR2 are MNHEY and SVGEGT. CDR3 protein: CASSPRLMSEYGYTF. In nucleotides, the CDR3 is TGTGCCAGCAGTCCCCGACTGATGAGCGAATATGGCTACACCTTC.

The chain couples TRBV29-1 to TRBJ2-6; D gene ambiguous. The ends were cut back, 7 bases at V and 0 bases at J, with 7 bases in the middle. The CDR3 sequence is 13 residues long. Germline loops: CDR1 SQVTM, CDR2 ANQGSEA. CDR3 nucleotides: TGCAGCGCAGACATCTCTGGGGCCAACGTCCTGACTTTC. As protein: CSADISGANVLTF.